These 26 T cell receptor beta chains share one sample of origin, sequenced in a study of T-cell reconstitution after alpha-beta-depleted transplantation in children. Findings and caveats of the study: Newly made T cells mostly supplied T-cell counts and diversity one year after transplant.

Their cognate antigens are unknown. The TCRbeta library incorporated unique molecular identifiers. Using its own MiXCR run on the PCR reads, TCRdb lists one record per CDR3 protein. The data hold 250,000 to 300,000 distinct CDR3 sequences, with roughly 7.8% observed a single time. The sample consisted of peripheral blood, taken 360 days after TCRalphabeta/CD19-depleted stem cell transplant. The origin of the receptors is a female patient younger than 10 who had a stem cell transplant for Fanconi anemia, so the T cells may come from the graft donor.

A few counts support this clonotype. The V call is TRBV19, the J call TRBJ2-7; D gene uncertain. Trimming took 1 base from V and 7 from J, leaving 5 bases between them. The CDR3 is 11 residues long. Germline CDR1 LNHDA, CDR2 SQIVND (reference sequence). This CDR3 is CASSIGNEQYF. CDR3 DNA sequence: TGTGCCAGTAGTATAGGCAATGAGCAGTACTTC. Supplemented by reference TRBV19 and TRBJ2-7, the full variable domain reads DGGITQSPKYLFRKEGQNVTLSCEQNLNHDAMYWYRQDPGQGLRLIYYSQIVNDFQKGDIAEGYSVSREKKESFPLTVTSAQKNPTAFYLCASSIGNEQYFGPGTRLTVT.

This clonotype appeared many times. V and J are TRBV7-2 and TRBJ2-7; 8 nucleotides align to TRBD2. The CDR3 sequence is 16 residues long. Germline lookup yields CDR1 SGHTA and CDR2 FQGNSA. The trim removed 4 bases at V and 2 bases at J, leaving 10 bases unmatched. The CDR3 loop is CASSSRAAGVTYEQYF. For the CDR3, the DNA is TGTGCCAGCAGCTCCCGGGCAGCGGGGGTTACCTACGAGCAGTACTTC.

There are many counts of this clonotype. The gene calls are TRBV10-3 and TRBJ2-7; D is tentatively TRBD1 or TRBD2 (6 bases each). The CDR3 consists of 15 residues. V was clipped by 6 bases and J by 4 bases, with 19 bases between them. The V gene's germline CDR1 is ENHRY and CDR2 SYGVKD. CDR3 in DNA: TGTGCCATCAGGGATTATAGCGGAGGGGGGTACGAGCAGTACTTC. It translates to CAIRDYSGGGYEQYF.

There are many counts of this clonotype. The V gene is TRBV20-1, the J gene TRBJ2-5; perhaps D is TRBD1 or TRBD2 (6 bases each). The ends were cut back, 4 bases at V and 4 bases at J, with 10 bases in the middle. The CDR3 contains 12 residues. Germline CDR1 and CDR2: DFQATT and SNEGSKA (reference sequence). CDR3 region: CSATGGGETQYF. CDR3 nucleotide sequence: TGCAGTGCTACAGGAGGGGGAGAGACCCAGTACTTC.

At least ten counts were recorded for this clonotype. This sequence joins TRBV12-3 or TRBV12-4 and TRBJ2-5, with D unclear. With 6 bases removed from V and 1 base from J, the gap between germline ends came to 12 bases. This CDR3 has 14 amino acids. CDR3 in amino acids: CASSGVGSQETQYF. Here the CDR3 DNA reads TGTGCCAGCAGCGGCGTCGGCAGCCAAGAGACCCAGTACTTC.

There are a few counts of this clonotype. The J gene is TRBJ2-1, the V gene TRBV3-1; perhaps TRBD1 as D (5 bases). Germline V gene lookup returns CDR1 LGHDT and CDR2 YNNKEL (reference sequence). The CDR3 spans 11 residues. Trimming stripped 1 base from V and 16 bases from J, with 11 bases between. The CDR3 protein is CASSQGGMVFF. CDR3 DNA: TGTGCCAGCAGCCAAGGGGGCATGGTATTCTTC.

V and J are TRBV5-6 and TRBJ1-2; 10 bases fit TRBD1. The CDR3 is 19 residues long. J gave up 6 bases and V 1 base, and 18 bases lay outside the gene matches. Germline V gene sequence: CDR1 SGHDT, CDR2 YYEEEE. In nucleotides, the CDR3 is TGTGCCAGCAGCTTGAGTGTGGCGGGACAGGGGCCCACTGCGGATGGCTACACCTTC. Its translation: CASSLSVAGQGPTADGYTF.

This clonotype was seen repeatedly, ten times or more. This chain connects TRBV2 to TRBJ2-7; 10 bases line up with TRBD1. The CDR3 runs to 13 residues. Germline V lookup: CDR1 SNHLY, CDR2 FYNNEI. V lost 3 bases, J lost 5 bases, and 1 base stayed unmatched. The CDR3 coding sequence is TGTGCCAGCAGTGAGGGACAGGGGAACGAGCAGTACTTC. This encodes CASSEGQGNEQYF.

This clonotype was found many times. The chain carries TRBV5-1 and TRBJ2-3; 11 nucleotides align to TRBD1. Germline-derived CDR1 and CDR2 are SGHRS and YFSETQ. CDR3 size: 15 residues. V trimming: 4 bases; J trimming: 4 bases; junction bases outside the gene matches: 5. The CDR3 here is CASSVRDRGSDTQYF. The DNA for the CDR3 is TGCGCCAGCAGCGTCCGGGACAGGGGGTCAGATACGCAGTATTTT. Using reference TRBV5-1 and TRBJ2-3 for the parts outside the CDR3, the full variable domain is KAGVTQTPRYLIKTRGQQVTLSCSPISGHRSVSWYQQTPGQGLQFLFEYFSETQRNKGNFPGRFSGRQFSNSRSEMNVSTLELGDSALYLCASSVRDRGSDTQYFGPGTRLTVL.

This clonotype was seen at least ten times. The gene calls are TRBV4-1 and TRBJ1-5; a possible D gene is TRBD1 (6 bases). This CDR3 contains 14 residues. The V end was cut by 2 bases, the J end by 4 bases, with 9 bases between. Germline V CDR1 and CDR2: MGHRA, YSYEKL. DNA for the CDR3: TGCGCCAGCAGCCAACCGGGACAAAATCAGCCCCAGCATTTT. Encoded protein: CASSQPGQNQPQHF.

Remarks on this clonotype: Just one base apart from a much larger clone, this may be a read error. V and J are TRBV7-6 and TRBJ1-1, with D maybe TRBD1 (5 bases). The CDR3 is made up of 14 amino acids. V lost 1 base, J lost 4 bases, and 10 bases lay in between. The V gene's germline CDR1 is SGHVS and CDR2 FNYEAQ. The CDR3 DNA follows: TGTGCCAGCAGCTTAGAACAGGACCTCACTGAAGCTTTCTTT. It specifies CASSLEQDLTEAFF.

This clonotype was seen a handful of times. As DNA, the CDR3 is TGTGCCAGTAGTAGACGTGGGGCAGTGGGAACTGAAGCTTTCTTT. As protein: CASSRRGAVGTEAFF. The chain uses TRBV19 and TRBJ1-1, with D perhaps TRBD1 (5 bases). Germline values: CDR1 LNHDA, CDR2 SQIVND (reference sequence). The CDR3 length is 15 residues. V lost 4 bases, J lost 5 bases, and 17 bases lay in between.

In its sample, this clonotype was seen many times. This sequence joins TRBV5-6 and TRBJ1-4; D is unresolved. Germline CDR1 reads SGHDT; CDR2 reads YYEEEE. V lost 1 base and J 8 bases, leaving 12 bases between the germline ends. The CDR3 covers 14 residues. The CDR3 coding sequence is TGTGCCAGCAGCTTGCGGAGGGTGGCCGAAAAACTGTTTTTT. Protein: CASSLRRVAEKLFF.

This clonotype showed up many times. The chain recombines TRBV24-1 with TRBJ2-5, with D possibly TRBD1 on 6 matching bases. V gave up 7 bases and J gave up 2 bases, with 16 bases separating them. The germline CDR1 and CDR2 sequences are KGHDR and SFDVKD. The CDR3 sequence is 15 residues long. The CDR3 DNA sequence: TGTGCCACCAGCTCCGTGGGGGCGCAGCAAGAGACCCAGTACTTC. This encodes CATSSVGAQQETQYF.

CDR3 residues: CATSRGTGRLNEKLFF. The CDR3 DNA reads as TGTGCCACCAGCAGAGGAACAGGGAGACTTAATGAAAAACTGTTTTTT. The chain recombines TRBV15 with TRBJ1-4; tentative D call: TRBD1 (6 bases). The CDR3 extends over 16 amino acids. V lost 1 base and J 4 bases, leaving 13 bases between the germline ends. Per the germline V gene, CDR1 is LNHNV and CDR2 is YYDKDF (reference sequence). The full variable domain, rest sourced from reference TRBV15 and TRBJ1-4, is DAMVIQNPRYQVTQFGKPVTLSCSQTLNHNVMYWYQQKSSQAPKLLFHYYDKDFNNEADTPDNFQSRRPNTSFCFLDIRSPGLGDTAMYLCATSRGTGRLNEKLFFGSGTQLSVL.

In its sample, this clonotype was seen a few times. V and J are TRBV5-1 and TRBJ2-1; TRBD1 matches at 8 bases. The CDR3 length is 18 residues. CDR1 SGHRS and CDR2 YFSETQ come from the germline V gene. V trimming: 0 bases; J trimming: 8 bases; junction bases outside the gene matches: 16. The CDR3 DNA reads as TGCGCCAGCAGCTTGGCCCTGTTTCGTAAGACAGGGGATGATGAGCAGTTCTTC. It specifies CASSLALFRKTGDDEQFF.

This clonotype was observed many times. The V call is TRBV29-1, the J call TRBJ2-5; D not certain. This CDR3 region has 10 residues. V was shortened by 7 bases and J by 2 bases, with 5 bases between the two germline ends. Per germline, CDR1 SQVTM and CDR2 ANQGSEA. DNA of the CDR3: TGCAGCGCCCTACAAGAGACCCAGTACTTC. Its protein is CSALQETQYF.

This clonotype is labeled as medium-sized. The chain links TRBV6-1 to TRBJ1-5; D perhaps matches TRBD1 (5 bases). The V gene lost 4 bases and the J gene lost 0 bases, with 10 bases spanning the gap. CDR1 MNHNS and CDR2 SASEGT come from the germline V gene. The CDR3 contains 15 residues. The CDR3 DNA reads TGTGCCAGCAGTGCAGGGCCCTATAGCAATCAGCCCCAGCATTTT. It specifies CASSAGPYSNQPQHF.

This clonotype was seen more than once but under ten times. The V call is TRBV6-2 or TRBV6-3, the J call TRBJ1-1; the match to TRBD1 covers 7 bases. V lost 5 bases and J lost 0; bases outside the gene matches: 9. Germline V gene sequence: CDR1 MNHEY, CDR2 SVGEGT. This CDR3 region has 16 residues. The CDR3 loop reads CASSRQGGQMNTEAFF. The DNA for the CDR3 is TGTGCCAGCAGTCGACAGGGCGGGCAAATGAACACTGAAGCTTTCTTT.

The chain employs TRBV6-2 or TRBV6-3 and TRBJ1-1; possibly TRBD1 for D (6 bases). The germline V gene encodes CDR1 MNHEY and CDR2 SVGEGT. V was clipped by 2 bases and J by 0 bases, with 10 bases between them. The CDR3 runs 15 residues. The CDR3 DNA reads TGTGCCAGCAGTTACCCGGGACATTTGAACACTGAAGCTTTCTTT. This translates into CASSYPGHLNTEAFF.

J is TRBJ2-3 and V is TRBV28; TRBD2 aligns across 8 bases. This CDR3 spans 16 amino acids. Germline CDR1 MDHEN, CDR2 SYDVKM. The trim removed 2 bases at V and 2 bases at J, leaving 6 bases unmatched. The CDR3 DNA is TGTGCCAGCAGTTTAAATAGCGGGGAGATCACAGATACGCAGTATTTT. Translation: CASSLNSGEITDTQYF.

The table lists this clonotype with a few counts. The J gene is TRBJ1-1, the V gene TRBV18; D possibly corresponds to TRBD1 (6 bases). This CDR3 spans 12 amino acids. Per the germline V gene, CDR1 is KGHSH and CDR2 is LQKENI. Trimming stripped 6 bases from V and 8 bases from J, with 13 bases between. The CDR3 DNA follows: TGTGCCAGCTCCCCGACGGGGGGCGAAGCTTTCTTT. Its translation: CASSPTGGEAFF.

This clonotype was seen ten or more times. The chain employs TRBV4-3 and TRBJ2-1; 9 bases match TRBD1. The CDR3 length is 17 residues. The V and J ends lost 4 bases and 4 bases, in that order; junction bases with no gene match: 11. CDR1 and CDR2 (germline): LGHNA, YSLEER. The CDR3 is CASSPDSADRGYNEQFF. CDR3 nucleotide sequence: TGCGCCAGCAGCCCCGACTCCGCGGACAGGGGTTACAATGAGCAGTTCTTC.

This clonotype showed up many times. The chain recombines TRBV29-1 with TRBJ1-2, with D perhaps TRBD1 (6 bases). CDR3 length equals 12 residues. Germline lookup yields CDR1 SQVTM and CDR2 ANQGSEA. The V and J ends lost 6 bases and 4 bases respectively, with 12 bases between them. The CDR3 bases are TGCAGCGTCGACAGGTCTGGCTATGGCTACACCTTC. The encoded protein is CSVDRSGYGYTF.

This clonotype has at least ten counts. This rearrangement joins TRBV2 to TRBJ1-6, with D perhaps matching TRBD1 (5 bases). The CDR3 length is 15 residues. CDR1 is SNHLY, CDR2 FYNNEI, per germline. V lost 7 bases to trimming and J lost 0 bases, with 10 bases between them. The CDR3 region is CASTQGTSYNSPLHF. As DNA, the CDR3 is TGTGCCAGCACCCAGGGAACCTCCTATAATTCACCCCTCCACTTT.

This clonotype was observed many times. V and J are TRBV20-1 and TRBJ1-5; unclear D gene. V lost 0 bases to trimming and J lost 11 bases, with 17 bases between them. In germline, CDR1 is DFQATT, CDR2 SNEGSKA (reference sequence). The CDR3 runs 14 residues. CDR3 nucleotides: TGCAGTGCTAGAGAGAATAAGGGTCCAGCATCCCAGCATTTT. Translating gives CSARENKGPASQHF.